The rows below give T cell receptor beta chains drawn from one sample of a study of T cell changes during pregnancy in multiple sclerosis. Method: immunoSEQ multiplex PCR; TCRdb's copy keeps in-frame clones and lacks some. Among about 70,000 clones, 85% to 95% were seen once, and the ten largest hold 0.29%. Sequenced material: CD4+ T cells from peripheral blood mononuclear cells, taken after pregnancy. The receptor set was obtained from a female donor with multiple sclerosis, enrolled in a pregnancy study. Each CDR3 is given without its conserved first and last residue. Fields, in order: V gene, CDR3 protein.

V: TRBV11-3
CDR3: ASSLGAGAYNEQF

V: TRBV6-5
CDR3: ASSPDTLVGYT

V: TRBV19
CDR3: ASSIGHGRLAGAHEQY

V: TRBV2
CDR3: ASRRTGEAKAF

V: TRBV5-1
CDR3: ASSTGKGSSYEQY

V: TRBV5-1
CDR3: ASSPGGSGETQY

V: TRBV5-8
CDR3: ASSLEPVYGYT

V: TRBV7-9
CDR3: ASSFGQGAPGYT

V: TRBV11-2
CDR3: ASSLTRGGETQY

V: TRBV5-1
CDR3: ASSGQGGPLH

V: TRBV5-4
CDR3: ASSSDSYEQY

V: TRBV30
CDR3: AWSKQSPGGIGGYT

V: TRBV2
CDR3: ASSEDSWTEAF

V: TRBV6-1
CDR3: ASSGTGGYGYT

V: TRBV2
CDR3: ASSRAGEGTDTQY

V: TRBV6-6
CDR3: ASSSDSDYEQY

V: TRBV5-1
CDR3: ASSSLGASRGNTEAF

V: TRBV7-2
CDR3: ASSGTNYGYT

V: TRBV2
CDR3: ASSVRGGGYNEQF

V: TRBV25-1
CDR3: ASSELGDRVYNEQF

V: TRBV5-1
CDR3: ASGSGGGNSYEQY

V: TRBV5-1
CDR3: ASRGAANTGELF

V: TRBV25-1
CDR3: ASSEYTGSQKLF

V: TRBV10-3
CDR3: AISPGLGNTGELF

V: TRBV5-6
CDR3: ASSLAANWGGRGYT

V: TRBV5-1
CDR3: ASSQGSGTDTQY

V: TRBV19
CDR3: ASSIGGGTFNEQF

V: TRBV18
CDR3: ASSPGTSGNNEQF

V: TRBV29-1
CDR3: SVEVTGGYEQY

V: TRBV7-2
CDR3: ASSFGQGLGYT

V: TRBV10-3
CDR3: AISSGSYGYT

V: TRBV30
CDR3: AWTSDRGTYEQY

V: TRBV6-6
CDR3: ASSYSGSGIAEAF

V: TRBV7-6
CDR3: ASSVQTYNEQF

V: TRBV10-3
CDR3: AISPSGDRAGYT